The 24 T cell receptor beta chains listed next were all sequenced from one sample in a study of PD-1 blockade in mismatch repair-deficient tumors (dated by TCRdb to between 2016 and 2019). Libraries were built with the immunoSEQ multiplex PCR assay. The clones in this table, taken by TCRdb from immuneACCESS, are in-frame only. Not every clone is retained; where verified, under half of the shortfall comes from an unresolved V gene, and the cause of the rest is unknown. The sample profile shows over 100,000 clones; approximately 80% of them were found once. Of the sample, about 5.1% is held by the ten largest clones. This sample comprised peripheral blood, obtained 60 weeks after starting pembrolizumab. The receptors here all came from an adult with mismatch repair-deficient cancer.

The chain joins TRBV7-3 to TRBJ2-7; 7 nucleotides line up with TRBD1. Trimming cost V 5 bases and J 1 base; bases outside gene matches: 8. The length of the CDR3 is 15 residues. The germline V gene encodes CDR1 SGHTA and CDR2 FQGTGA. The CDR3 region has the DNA TGTGCCAGCAGCCCGCGACAGGGAATGTCCTACGAGCAGTACTTC. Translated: CASSPRQGMSYEQYF. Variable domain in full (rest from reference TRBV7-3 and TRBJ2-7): GAGVSQTPSNKVTEKGKYVELRCDPISGHTALYWYRQSLGQGPEFLIYFQGTGAADDSGLPNDRFFAVRPEGSVSTLKIQRTERGDSAVYLCASSPRQGMSYEQYFGPGTRLTVT.

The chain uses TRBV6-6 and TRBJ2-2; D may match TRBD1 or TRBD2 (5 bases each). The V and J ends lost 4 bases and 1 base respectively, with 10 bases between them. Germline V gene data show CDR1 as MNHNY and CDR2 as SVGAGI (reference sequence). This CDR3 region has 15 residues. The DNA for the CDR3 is TGTGCCAGCAGTTCCGGGACGGAGAACACCGGGGAGCTGTTTTTT. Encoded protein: CASSSGTENTGELFF.

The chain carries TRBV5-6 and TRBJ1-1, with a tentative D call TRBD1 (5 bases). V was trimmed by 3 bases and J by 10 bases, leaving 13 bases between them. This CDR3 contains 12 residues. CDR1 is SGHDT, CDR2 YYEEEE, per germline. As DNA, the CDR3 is TGTGCCAGCAGCTACCCTGGCCAGGGAGCTTTCTTT. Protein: CASSYPGQGAFF.

CDR3 sequence reads: CASSNLASNTNPGDTQYF. CDR3 bases: TGTGCCAGCAGCAACTTGGCGTCCAACACTAACCCAGGAGATACGCAGTATTTT. The V and J genes are TRBV5-4 and TRBJ2-3; no definite D call. V lost 4 bases and J 5 bases, leaving 26 bases between the germline ends. Germline CDR1 reads SGHNT; CDR2 reads YYREEE (reference sequence). CDR3 length equals 18 residues.

The CDR3 coding sequence is TGTGCCAGCAGTGTCCTTCCAGGGGGTTCGTCGGGCTACACCTTC. It encodes CASSVLPGGSSGYTF. J is TRBJ1-2 and V is TRBV6-4; TRBD1 matches 7 bases. J gave up 8 bases and V 4 bases, and 13 bases lay outside the gene matches. CDR1 is MRHNA, CDR2 SNTAGT, per germline. The CDR3 covers 15 residues.

The chain's CDR3 is CAWSFGGSYDGYTF. CDR3 nucleotide sequence: TGTGCCTGGAGTTTTGGGGGCTCCTATGACGGCTACACCTTC. The chain links TRBV30 to TRBJ1-2, with a tentative D call TRBD1 (6 bases). Looked up from germline, CDR1 is GTSNPN and CDR2 is SVGIG (reference sequence). V lost 2 bases and J lost 8, with 18 bases in between. There are 14 residues in the CDR3.

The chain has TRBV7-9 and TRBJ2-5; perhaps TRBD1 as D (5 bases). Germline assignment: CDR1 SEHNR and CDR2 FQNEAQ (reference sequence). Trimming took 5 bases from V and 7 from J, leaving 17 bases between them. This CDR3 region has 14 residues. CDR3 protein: CASSPDRRRGTQYF. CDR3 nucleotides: TGTGCCAGCAGCCCAGACAGACGGCGAGGGACCCAGTACTTC.

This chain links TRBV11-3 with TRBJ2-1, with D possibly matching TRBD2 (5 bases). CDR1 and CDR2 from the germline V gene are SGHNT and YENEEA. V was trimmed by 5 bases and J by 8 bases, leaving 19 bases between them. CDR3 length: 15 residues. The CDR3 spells CASSESGLYKDEQFF. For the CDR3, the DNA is TGTGCCAGCAGCGAAAGCGGACTCTACAAGGATGAGCAGTTCTTC. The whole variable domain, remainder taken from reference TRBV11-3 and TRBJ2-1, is EAGVVQSPRYKIIEKKQPVAFWCNPISGHNTLYWYLQNLGQGPELLIRYENEEAVDDSQLPKDRFSAERLKGVDSTLKIQPAELGDSAVYLCASSESGLYKDEQFFGPGTRLTVL.

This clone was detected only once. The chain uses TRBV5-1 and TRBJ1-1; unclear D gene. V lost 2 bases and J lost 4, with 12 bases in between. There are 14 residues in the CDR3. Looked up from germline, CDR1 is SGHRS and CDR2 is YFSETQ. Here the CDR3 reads CASSFSQTGTEAFF. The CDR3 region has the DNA TGCGCCAGCAGCTTCTCCCAGACGGGCACTGAAGCTTTCTTT.

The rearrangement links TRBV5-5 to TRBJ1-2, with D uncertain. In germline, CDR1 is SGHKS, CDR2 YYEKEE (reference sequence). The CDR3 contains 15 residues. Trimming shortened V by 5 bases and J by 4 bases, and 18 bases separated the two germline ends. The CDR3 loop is CASSWTLEAIYGYTF. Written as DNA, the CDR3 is TGTGCCAGCAGTTGGACTTTGGAGGCAATCTATGGCTACACCTTC.

This CDR3 reads CASRPSGASSTDTQYF. The CDR3, as DNA: TGTGCCAGCAGACCGTCGGGGGCTTCTAGCACAGATACGCAGTATTTT. This rearrangement joins TRBV6-6 to TRBJ2-3, with D perhaps being TRBD1 or TRBD2 (6 bases each). This CDR3 comprises 16 residues. Trimming shortened V by 6 bases and J by 0 bases, and 16 bases separated the two germline ends. The germline gives CDR1 MNHNY, CDR2 SVGAGI (reference sequence).

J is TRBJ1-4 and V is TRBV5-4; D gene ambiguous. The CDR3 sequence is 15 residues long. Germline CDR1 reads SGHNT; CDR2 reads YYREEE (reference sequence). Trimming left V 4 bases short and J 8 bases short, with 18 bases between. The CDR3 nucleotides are TGTGCCAGCAGCCCCGGAGACACCCCGACCGAAAAACTGTTTTTT. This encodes CASSPGDTPTEKLFF.

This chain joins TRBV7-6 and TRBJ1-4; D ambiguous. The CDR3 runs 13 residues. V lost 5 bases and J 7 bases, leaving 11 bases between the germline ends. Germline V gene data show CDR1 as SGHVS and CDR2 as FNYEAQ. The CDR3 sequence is CASSTRPSEKLFF. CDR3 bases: TGTGCCAGCAGCACCAGACCGAGTGAAAAACTGTTTTTT.

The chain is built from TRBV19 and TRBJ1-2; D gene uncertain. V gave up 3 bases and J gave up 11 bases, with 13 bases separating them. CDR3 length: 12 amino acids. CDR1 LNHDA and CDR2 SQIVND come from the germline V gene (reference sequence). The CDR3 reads CASSILEAEYTF. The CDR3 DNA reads TGTGCCAGTAGTATCTTGGAGGCGGAGTACACCTTC.

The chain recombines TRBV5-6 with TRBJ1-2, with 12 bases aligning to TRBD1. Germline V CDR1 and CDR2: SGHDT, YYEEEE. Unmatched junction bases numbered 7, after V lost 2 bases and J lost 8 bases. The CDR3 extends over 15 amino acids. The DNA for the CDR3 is TGTGCCAGCAGCTTCGGGACAGGGGGCTTAGGGGGCTACACCTTC. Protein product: CASSFGTGGLGGYTF.

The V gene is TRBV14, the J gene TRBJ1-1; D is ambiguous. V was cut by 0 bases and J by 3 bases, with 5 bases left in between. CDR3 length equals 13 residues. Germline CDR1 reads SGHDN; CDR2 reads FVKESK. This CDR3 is CASSQDLDTEAFF. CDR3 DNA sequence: TGTGCCAGCAGCCAAGACCTGGACACTGAAGCTTTCTTT. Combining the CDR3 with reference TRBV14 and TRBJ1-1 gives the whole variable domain EAGVTQFPSHSVIEKGQTVTLRCDPISGHDNLYWYRRVMGKEIKFLLHFVKESKQDESGMPNNRFLAERTGGTYSTLKVQPAELEDSGVYFCASSQDLDTEAFFGQGTRLTVV.

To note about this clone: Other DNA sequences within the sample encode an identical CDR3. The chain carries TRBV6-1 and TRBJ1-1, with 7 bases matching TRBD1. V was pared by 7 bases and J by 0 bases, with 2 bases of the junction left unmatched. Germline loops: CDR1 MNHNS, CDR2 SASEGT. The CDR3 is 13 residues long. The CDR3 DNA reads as TGTGCCAGCACGGGACAGTTGAACACTGAAGCTTTCTTT. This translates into CASTGQLNTEAFF.

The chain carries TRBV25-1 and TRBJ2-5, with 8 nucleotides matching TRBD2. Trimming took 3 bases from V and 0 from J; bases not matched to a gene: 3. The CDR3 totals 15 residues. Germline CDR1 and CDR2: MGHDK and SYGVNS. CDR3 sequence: CASSDPSGYQETQYF. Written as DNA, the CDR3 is TGTGCCAGCAGTGATCCTAGCGGGTACCAAGAGACCCAGTACTTC.

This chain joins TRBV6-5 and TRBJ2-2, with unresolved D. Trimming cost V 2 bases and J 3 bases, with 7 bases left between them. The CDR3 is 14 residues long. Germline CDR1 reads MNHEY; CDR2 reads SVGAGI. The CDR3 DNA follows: TGTGCCAGCAGTTACGAGTCCGACACCGGGGAGCTGTTTTTT. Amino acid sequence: CASSYESDTGELFF.

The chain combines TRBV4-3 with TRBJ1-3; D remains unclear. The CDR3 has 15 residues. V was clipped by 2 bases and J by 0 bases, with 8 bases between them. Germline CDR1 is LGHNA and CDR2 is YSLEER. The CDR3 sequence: CASSQFEGSGNTIYF. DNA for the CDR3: TGCGCCAGCAGCCAATTTGAGGGCTCTGGAAACACCATATATTTT.

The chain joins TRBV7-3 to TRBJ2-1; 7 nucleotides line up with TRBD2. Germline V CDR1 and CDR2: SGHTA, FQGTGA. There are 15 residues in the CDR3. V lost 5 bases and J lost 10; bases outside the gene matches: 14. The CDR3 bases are TGTGCCAGCAGCGAAGATGGGGCGGGAGAGGAGGAGCAGTTCTTC. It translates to CASSEDGAGEEEQFF.

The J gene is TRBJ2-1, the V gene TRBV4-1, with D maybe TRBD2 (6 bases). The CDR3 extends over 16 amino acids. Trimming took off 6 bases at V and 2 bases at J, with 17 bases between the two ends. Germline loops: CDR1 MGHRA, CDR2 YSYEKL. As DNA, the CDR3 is TGCGCCAGCAGGCCTATTTTAGCGGCTCCCTACAATGAGCAGTTCTTC. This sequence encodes CASRPILAAPYNEQFF.

The CDR3, as DNA: TGTGCCAGCAGTAGCCTAGCGTCCCGTGAGCAGTTCTTC. Translation gives CASSSLASREQFF. V usage is TRBV2 and J usage is TRBJ2-1; possible D gene TRBD2, 6 bases. The CDR3 extends over 13 amino acids. Trimming removed 5 bases at V and 9 bases at J, with 14 bases between. Germline V CDR1 and CDR2: SNHLY, FYNNEI.

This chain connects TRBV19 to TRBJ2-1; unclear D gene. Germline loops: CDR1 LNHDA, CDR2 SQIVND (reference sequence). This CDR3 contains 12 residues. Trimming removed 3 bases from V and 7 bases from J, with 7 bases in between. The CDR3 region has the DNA TGTGCCAGTAGTATTGCTAGAAATGAGCAGTTCTTC. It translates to CASSIARNEQFF.